A single sample gave rise to the 29 T cell receptor beta chains below, sequenced in a study of blood T cell repertoires in COVID-19 (dated by TCRdb to 2020 to 2022). The library came from the immunoSEQ multiplex PCR assay. The table comes from immuneACCESS by way of TCRdb, which keeps in-frame sequences with V and J called. Part of the clones is missing from these tables; in studies checked, under half for an unresolved V gene and the rest for unknown reasons. In all, the sample holds 300,000 to 350,000 clones, and approximately 86% of those were seen once. Of the sample, about 4.2% falls within the top ten clones. Sequencing was done on a sample of PBMCs or T cells enriched from blood (not recorded which). All receptors derive from a woman aged 40 to 50 with acute COVID-19.

The rearrangement uses TRBV28 and TRBJ1-2; D is ambiguous. This CDR3 contains 14 residues. Germline V lookup: CDR1 MDHEN, CDR2 SYDVKM. The V gene lost 4 bases and the J gene lost 6 bases, with 15 bases spanning the gap. Here the CDR3 reads CASSSTGIYHGYTF. The CDR3 DNA follows: TGTGCCAGCAGTTCTACGGGAATCTATCATGGCTACACCTTC.

Of note for this clone: Other nucleotide sequences in the sample specify the same CDR3. V and J are TRBV20-1 and TRBJ2-5, with a tentative D call TRBD2 (5 bases). This CDR3 contains 10 residues. CDR1 is DFQATT and CDR2 is SNEGSKA in the germline V gene (reference sequence). V dropped 7 bases and J dropped 2 bases, with 5 bases sitting between them. The CDR3 spells CSGGQETQYF. DNA for the CDR3: TGCAGTGGAGGGCAAGAGACCCAGTACTTC.

The CDR3 spells CASSLGQDTGELFF. The CDR3 nucleotides are TGCGCCAGCAGCCTGGGACAGGACACCGGGGAGCTGTTTTTT. This chain uses TRBV5-1 with TRBJ2-2; 8 bases align to TRBD1. Germline assignment: CDR1 SGHRS and CDR2 YFSETQ. The length of the CDR3 is 14 residues. Germline trimming cut 4 bases from V and 3 bases from J; bases unmatched to any gene: 2.

The chain uses TRBV6-2 or TRBV6-3 and TRBJ1-1, with 10 bases aligning to TRBD1. Germline V CDR1 and CDR2: MNHEY, SVGEGT. This CDR3 has 14 residues. Germline trimming cut 2 bases from V and 8 bases from J; bases unmatched to any gene: 5. The CDR3 coding sequence is TGTGCCAGCAGTTACCGACAGGGGGCGCGGGAAGCTTTCTTT. Encoded protein: CASSYRQGAREAFF.

The CDR3 protein is CASSPGSGRYNEQFF. In nucleotides, the CDR3 is TGTGCCAGCAGCCCTGGGTCGGGGAGGTACAATGAGCAGTTCTTC. The rearrangement links TRBV7-6 to TRBJ2-1; TRBD2 is a possible D gene (6 bases). Germline V CDR1 and CDR2: SGHVS, FNYEAQ. This CDR3 is built from 15 residues. Trimming removed 5 bases at V and 4 bases at J, with 15 bases between. The full variable domain, completed using reference TRBV7-6 and TRBJ2-1, is GAGVSQSPRYKVTKRGQDVALRCDPISGHVSLYWYRQALGQGPEFLTYFNYEAQQDKSGLPNDRFSAERPEGSISTLTIQRTEQRDSAMYRCASSPGSGRYNEQFFGPGTRLTVL.

As regards this clone: In the same sample, other DNA sequences code for this CDR3. The chain joins TRBV11-2 to TRBJ2-3, with 10 bases identical to TRBD2. Germline CDR1 is SGHAT and CDR2 is FQNNGV. The CDR3 is 14 amino acids. The junction had 2 bases not matched to a gene; V was cut back by 2 bases and J by 6 bases. The chain's CDR3 is CASSLLAGVDTQYF. DNA for the CDR3: TGTGCCAGCAGCTTACTAGCGGGAGTTGATACGCAGTATTTT. Supplemented by reference TRBV11-2 and TRBJ2-3, the full variable domain reads EAGVAQSPRYKIIEKRQSVAFWCNPISGHATLYWYQQILGQGPKLLIQFQNNGVVDDSQLPKDRFSAERLKGVDSTLKIQPAKLEDSAVYLCASSLLAGVDTQYFGPGTRLTVL.

The V and J genes are TRBV11-3 and TRBJ1-6; maybe TRBD1 (5 bases). Trimming took off 8 bases at V and 8 bases at J, with 16 bases between the two ends. This CDR3 region has 14 residues. The germline CDR1 and CDR2 sequences are SGHNT and YENEEA. The CDR3 here is CASSVGGVDSPLHF. In DNA form, the CDR3 reads TGTGCCAGCTCAGTGGGGGGTGTGGATTCACCCCTCCACTTT. Drawing the rest from reference TRBV11-3 and TRBJ1-6, the complete variable domain is EAGVVQSPRYKIIEKKQPVAFWCNPISGHNTLYWYLQNLGQGPELLIRYENEEAVDDSQLPKDRFSAERLKGVDSTLKIQPAELGDSAVYLCASSVGGVDSPLHFGNGTRLTVT.

This chain links TRBV7-9 with TRBJ1-5, with 9 nucleotides matching TRBD1. In germline, CDR1 is SEHNR, CDR2 FQNEAQ (reference sequence). This CDR3 comprises 14 residues. The J segment lost 5 bases and the V segment lost 5 bases, leaving 4 bases of the junction unmatched. This CDR3 reads CASSMDRGDQPQHF. The CDR3 bases are TGTGCCAGCAGCATGGACAGGGGAGATCAGCCCCAGCATTTT.

The V gene is TRBV4-3, the J gene TRBJ1-4; TRBD1 agrees at 7 bases. The germline gives CDR1 LGHNA, CDR2 YSLEER. There are 16 residues in the CDR3. Trimming at V came to 0 bases and at J to 7 bases, leaving 8 bases not matched to a gene. The CDR3 DNA is TGCGCCAGCAGCCAAGATTCTAGGGGGCCTGGTGAAAAACTGTTTTTT. This gives the protein CASSQDSRGPGEKLFF.

The chain joins TRBV7-9 to TRBJ1-2; possibly TRBD1 for D (5 bases). The CDR3 spans 13 residues. Trimming pared 0 bases from V and 9 bases from J, leaving 11 bases between. CDR1 is SEHNR, CDR2 FQNEAQ, per germline (reference sequence). For the CDR3, the DNA is TGTGCCAGCAGCTTAGCGGCGGGACGGAGCTACACCTTC. The encoded protein is CASSLAAGRSYTF.

Turning to this clone: One end of the junction varies from germline; a read error may be responsible. This chain uses TRBV28 with TRBJ2-3; TRBD2 aligns across 7 bases. CDR3 length: 14 residues. The germline gives CDR1 MDHEN, CDR2 SYDVKM. The CDR3: CASSFGGSTDTQYF. DNA of the CDR3: TGTGCCAGTAGTTTCGGGGGGAGCACAGATACGCAGTATTTT.

The chain couples TRBV11-2 to TRBJ2-5; the D gene is possibly TRBD1 (5 bases). Germline V lookup: CDR1 SGHAT, CDR2 FQNNGV. The CDR3 loop spans 15 amino acids. Trimming stripped 5 bases from V and 1 base from J, with 14 bases between. The CDR3 region has the DNA TGTGCCAGCAGCCCACAGGCAGGATCCCAAGAGACCCAGTACTTC. Its protein is CASSPQAGSQETQYF.

This chain uses TRBV3-1 (or the pseudogene TRBV3-2) with TRBJ1-2; 7 bases agree with TRBD1. CDR3 length: 15 amino acids. The germline V gene encodes CDR1 LGHDT and CDR2 YNNKEL (reference sequence). Unmatched junction bases numbered 3, after V lost 1 base and J lost 1 base. This CDR3 reads CASSQGQGYNYGYTF. As DNA, the CDR3 is TGTGCCAGCAGCCAAGGACAGGGTTATAACTATGGCTACACCTTC.

The chain joins TRBV28 to TRBJ2-4; 8 positions match TRBD1. V lost 0 bases, J lost 3 bases, and 4 bases stayed unmatched. This CDR3 comprises 16 residues. CDR1 and CDR2 from the germline V gene are MDHEN and SYDVKM. The CDR3 spells CASSLWGTGHKNIQYF. DNA for the CDR3: TGTGCCAGCAGTTTATGGGGGACAGGACACAAAAACATTCAGTACTTC.

This rearrangement joins TRBV28 to TRBJ2-7; possible D gene TRBD2, 6 bases. Germline values: CDR1 MDHEN, CDR2 SYDVKM. This CDR3 is 15 amino acids long. V lost 5 bases and J 1 base, leaving 15 bases between the germline ends. The CDR3 here is CASSGGDAASYEQYF. In DNA, the CDR3 is TGTGCCAGCAGTGGCGGGGATGCGGCTTCCTACGAGCAGTACTTC.

The gene calls are TRBV2 and TRBJ1-2, with D hard to call. CDR1 and CDR2 (germline): SNHLY, FYNNEI. The ends were cut back, 3 bases at V and 5 bases at J, with 13 bases in the middle. This CDR3 spans 14 amino acids. This chain's CDR3 is CASSEGSIKYGYTF. DNA of the CDR3: TGTGCCAGCAGTGAGGGCAGCATAAAATATGGCTACACCTTC.

This clone has only a few counts. The same CDR3 can be traced to other DNA sequences in this sample. The chain has TRBV6-5 and TRBJ2-2, with D possibly TRBD1 on 6 matching bases. CDR3 size: 14 residues. Germline V gene lookup returns CDR1 MNHEY and CDR2 SVGAGI. The V gene lost 2 bases and the J gene lost 6 bases, with 10 bases spanning the gap. The CDR3 sequence is CASSYRGGAGELFF. The DNA for the CDR3 is TGTGCCAGCAGTTACAGAGGGGGTGCCGGGGAGCTGTTTTTT.

In its sample, this clone was seen once. The chain is built from TRBV5-5 and TRBJ2-5; D unresolved. V lost 4 bases and J 5 bases, leaving 18 bases between the germline ends. The CDR3 has 15 residues. Germline values: CDR1 SGHKS, CDR2 YYEKEE (reference sequence). CDR3 loop: CASSLELRTTETQYF. The DNA for the CDR3 is TGTGCCAGCAGCCTAGAGCTCAGAACGACGGAGACCCAGTACTTC. Full variable domain (outside the CDR3, taken from reference TRBV5-5 and TRBJ2-5): DAGVTQSPTHLIKTRGQQVTLRCSPISGHKSVSWYQQVLGQGPQFIFQYYEKEERGRGNFPDRFSARQFPNYSSELNVNALLLGDSALYLCASSLELRTTETQYFGPGTRLLVL.

V and J are TRBV2 and TRBJ2-7; D is uncertain. The CDR3 is made up of 14 amino acids. V gave up 4 bases and J gave up 0 bases, with 10 bases separating them. CDR1 and CDR2 (germline): SNHLY, FYNNEI. CDR3 loop: CASSVEQHSYEQYF. In DNA, the CDR3 is TGTGCCAGCAGTGTGGAGCAACACTCCTACGAGCAGTACTTC.

This chain joins TRBV15 and TRBJ1-2; 8 bases are shared with TRBD1. Germline CDR1 and CDR2: LNHNV and YYDKDF (reference sequence). The trim removed 1 base at V and 4 bases at J, leaving 5 bases unmatched. This CDR3 region has 15 residues. DNA for the CDR3: TGTGCCACCAGCAGAGGAGGACAGGGCGGCTATGGCTACACCTTC. This translates into CATSRGGQGGYGYTF.

The count of this clone is one. This chain links TRBV5-4 with TRBJ2-5; 7 nucleotides match TRBD1. The CDR3 sequence is 18 residues long. In germline, CDR1 is SGHNT, CDR2 YYREEE (reference sequence). J lost 5 bases, V lost 4 bases, and 20 bases had no gene match. Here the CDR3 DNA reads TGTGCCAGCAGCCAGACGACCTCTACAGGGGACAACGAGGAGACCCAGTACTTC. Its protein product is CASSQTTSTGDNEETQYF.

This clone was picked up one time. This sequence joins TRBV4-3 and TRBJ2-1; maybe TRBD1 (6 bases). CDR1 and CDR2 from the germline V gene are LGHNA and YSLEER. This CDR3 is built from 13 residues. Trimming cost V 1 base and J 6 bases, with 7 bases left between them. The CDR3 coding sequence is TGCGCCAGCAGCCAAGTCAGGGGCAATGAGCAGTTCTTC. Translated, it gives CASSQVRGNEQFF.

The J gene is TRBJ2-6, the V gene TRBV3-1 (or the pseudogene TRBV3-2), with 11 positions matching TRBD1. CDR1 is LGHDT, CDR2 YNNKEL, per germline (reference sequence). The J segment lost 2 bases and the V segment lost 3 bases, leaving 3 bases of the junction unmatched. CDR3 size: 17 residues. The DNA for the CDR3 is TGTGCCAGCAGCCAGGGGACAGGGGGGACTGGGGCCAACGTCCTGACTTTC. This codes for CASSQGTGGTGANVLTF.

The chain links TRBV24-1 to TRBJ2-3; 9 nucleotides match TRBD1. This CDR3 has 15 residues. The germline V gene has CDR1 KGHDR and CDR2 SFDVKD. With V trimmed by 7 bases and J by 4 bases, 8 bases remained unmatched. The CDR3: CATRKTGGAADTQYF. The CDR3 DNA reads TGTGCCACCAGGAAGACAGGGGGAGCAGCAGATACGCAGTATTTT.

The genes are TRBV2 and TRBJ1-1; D perhaps matches TRBD1 (6 bases). V was clipped by 6 bases and J by 1 base, with 18 bases between them. CDR1 and CDR2 from the germline V gene are SNHLY and FYNNEI. CDR3 length equals 16 residues. CDR3 amino acids: CASRVRGGSGNTEAFF. The CDR3, as DNA: TGTGCCAGCAGAGTCAGGGGAGGGTCTGGGAACACTGAAGCTTTCTTT.

The chain combines TRBV28 with TRBJ2-7, with TRBD1 as a possible D gene (6 bases). CDR3 length equals 11 residues. Germline V lookup: CDR1 MDHEN, CDR2 SYDVKM. V was clipped by 8 bases and J by 1 base, with 6 bases between them. For the CDR3, the DNA is TGTGCCAGCCAGGGGTCCTACGAGCAGTACTTC. Protein: CASQGSYEQYF.

The chain has TRBV7-2 and TRBJ1-4; 9 bases agree with TRBD1. Per the germline V gene, CDR1 is SGHTA and CDR2 is FQGNSA. Trimming at V came to 6 bases and at J to 9 bases, leaving 8 bases not matched to a gene. This CDR3 is built from 14 residues. CDR3 amino acids: CASRPGQGFKKLFF. The CDR3 bases are TGTGCCAGCAGGCCGGGACAGGGTTTTAAAAAACTGTTTTTT.

As for this clone: The sample carries other DNA sequences with the same CDR3. The genes are TRBV7-2 and TRBJ2-7; D not certain. Deletions cut 4 bases from V and 2 bases from J, with 6 bases between. Germline V gene data show CDR1 as SGHTA and CDR2 as FQGNSA. The CDR3 sequence is 12 residues long. The CDR3 DNA sequence: TGTGCCAGCAGCTCATCCCCCTACGAGCAGTACTTC. Translation: CASSSSPYEQYF.

The chain employs TRBV18 and TRBJ2-7, with a possible D match to TRBD1 (6 bases). CDR3 size: 13 residues. CDR1 KGHSH and CDR2 LQKENI come from the germline V gene. The V and J ends lost 3 bases and 4 bases respectively, with 10 bases between them. CDR3 nucleotide sequence: TGTGCCAGCTCACCTACCAGGGGTTACGAGCAGTACTTC. This encodes CASSPTRGYEQYF.